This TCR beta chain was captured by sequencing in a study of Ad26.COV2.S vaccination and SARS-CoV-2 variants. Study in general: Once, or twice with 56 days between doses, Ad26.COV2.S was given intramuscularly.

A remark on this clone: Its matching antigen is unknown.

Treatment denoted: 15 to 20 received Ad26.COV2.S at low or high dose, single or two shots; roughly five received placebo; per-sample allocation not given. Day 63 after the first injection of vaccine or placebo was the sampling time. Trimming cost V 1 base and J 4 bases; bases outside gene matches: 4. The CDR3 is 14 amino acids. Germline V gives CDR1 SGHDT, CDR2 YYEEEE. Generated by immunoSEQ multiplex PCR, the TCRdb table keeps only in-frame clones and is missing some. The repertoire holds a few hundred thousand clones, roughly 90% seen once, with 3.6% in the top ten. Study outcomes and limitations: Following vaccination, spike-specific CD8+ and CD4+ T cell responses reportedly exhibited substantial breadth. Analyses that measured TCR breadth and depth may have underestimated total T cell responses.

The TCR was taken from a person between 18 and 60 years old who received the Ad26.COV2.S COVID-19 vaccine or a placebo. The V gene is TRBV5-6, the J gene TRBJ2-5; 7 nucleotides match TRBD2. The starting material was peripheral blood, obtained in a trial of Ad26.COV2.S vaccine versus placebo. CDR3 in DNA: TGTGCCAGCAGCTTGACTACGGGGGGAGAGACCCAGTACTTC. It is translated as CASSLTTGGETQYF.